The present entry profiles one T cell receptor beta chain with its context. The sample contains more than one DNA sequence encoding this CDR3. The length of the CDR3 is 13 residues. The V end was cut by 3 bases, the J end by 1 base, with 6 bases between. The source of the sample is a study of blood T cell repertoires in COVID-19. Across the study: Samples came from the United States, Italy and Spain, spanning acute and convalescent COVID-19. PBMCs, B-cell-depleted T cells, or T cells provided the cDNA or gDNA that made up the material.

The repertoire was sequenced with immunoSEQ multiplex PCR; TCRdb's copy has only in-frame clones and lacks some. The table lists about 340,000 clones, 90% to 95% of them singletons. The chain carries TRBV12-3 or TRBV12-4 and TRBJ2-5; the D gene is possibly TRBD2 (6 bases). The clonotype comes from a woman aged 18-29 years who had recovered from COVID-19. The specimen was peripheral blood. The DNA of the CDR3 is TGTGCCAGCAGTTTGCGGGGCCAAGAGACCCAGTACTTC. It codes for CASSLRGQETQYF.